This TCR beta chain was sequenced for a study of stem cell transplantation in POMP-related autoinflammatory disease. Study context: Hypothesis: faulty thymoproteasomes impair CD8+ T-cell selection, skewing TRB repertoires. Findings and limits, study-wide: PRAID patients trended toward lower TRB diversity and higher clonality in all analyzed T-cell subsets.

The V end lost 5 bases, the J end lost 7 bases, and 11 bases lay between the germline ends. This CDR3 contains 13 residues. Germline lookup yields CDR1 SGHTA and CDR2 FQGTGA. Profiled with immunoSEQ multiplex PCR; TCRdb holds only in-frame clones, not every one. The data contain about 32,000 clones, around nine tenths of them singletons. On this clone itself: Its specificity is unknown.

The clonotype was recovered from a human donor with POMP-related autoinflammation and immune dysregulation (PRAID). The sample here was CD4+ T cells from PBMCs, taken before stem cell transplantation. The gene calls are TRBV7-3 and TRBJ2-2; no definite D call. This CDR3 is CASSRVSGGELFF. In nucleotides, the CDR3 is TGTGCCAGCAGCCGAGTTTCGGGCGGGGAGCTGTTTTTT.